What follows describes a single TCR beta chain. The antigen this receptor binds is unknown. Base qualities are not recorded, but no much larger clone differs from it by a single base. This sample was taken from a study of T cell responses to AZD1222 COVID-19 vaccine (dated by TCRdb to the early 2020s). About the study as a whole: TCR sequencing was performed for 230 to 250 trial participants, of whom approximately 200 were given two doses of AZD1222 and about 25 were given two doses of MenACWY control vaccine. Trial participants were enrolled into age subgroups of 18-55, 56-69 and 70-plus years, which contained roughly 150, 30 and 60 TCR-sequenced participants, respectively. General conclusions and limits of the study: Most participants were white British and females outnumbered males, and the authors suggested that clonal diversity may have been underestimated. Conclusions about previously exposed vaccinees are limited because only six or seven AZD1222 recipients were SARS-CoV-2 seropositive at baseline. After two AZD1222 doses, spike-specific TCR breadth and depth were significantly higher than at day 0 and than in MenACWY recipients. The vaccine-associated CD4 TCRs covered the entire spike protein, and the dominant responses fell in regions 160-218 and 743-854. Because no day 14 peak-response samples were available, repertoires were characterized only after the peak T cell response. In the small 56-69-year group, the increase in depth fell short of significance, most likely because of low power. Nearly half of unique spike-specific TCRs reportedly recognized epitopes outside regions mutated in the B.1.351 and B.1.1.7 variants.

The CDR3 regions of human TCRbeta chains were subjected to immunosequencing. Processing in the source paper ran as follows. Repertoire TCRs were matched against a reference library of SARS-CoV-2-specific TCRs generated with the MIRA antigen-specificity platform. Breadth was defined as the fraction of unique TCRs that were SARS-CoV-2-associated. Depth was defined as the fraction of total T cells that were SARS-CoV-2-associated. Using the MIRA data, every spike-specific TCR was mapped to the spike region that the TCR reacted to and assigned to either a CD4 or a CD8 class. Log10-transformed breadth and depth values were compared by one-way ANOVA with Sidak's multiple comparisons tests. In its TCRdb copy, this immuneACCESS table keeps in-frame sequences only and misses some clones. Where compared with another copy, unresolved V genes explain less than half of these, and the others have no known cause. The DNA gave D and trimming, while V, J and clone size come from that table. For this sample there are more than 80,000 clones; 80% to 90% appear just once. The ten largest account for more than 2% of the sample.

Read against the paper, the sample's time point label means: about 28 days (+/-7) after the second vaccine dose. AZD1222 recipients whose second dose came at about 4 weeks and those whose second dose came at about 12 weeks were combined into one group, since spike-specific TCR depth and breadth did not differ between the two schedules. Samples from vaccinated people were obtained from the UK trials COV001 and COV002, which included a single-blind randomized controlled phase 2/3 trial of AZD1222 (ChAdOx1 nCoV-19) in healthy adults. For TCRbeta chain sequencing, PBMC samples from trial participants were taken at day 0 and at day 28 after the second dose. V loses 2 bases of germline sequence and J loses 6 bases, and the interval between the two ends is 14 bases. From cysteine to phenylalanine, the CDR3 is 14 amino acids long. The only DNA kept is the CDR3, 42 bases in frame from the first base. In the germline V gene, CDR1 corresponds to MNHEY and CDR2 to SVGAGI.

Specimen: peripheral blood, collected 28 days after the second AZD1222 dose. This sequence originates from an adult who received the AZD1222 COVID-19 vaccine. The chain is encoded by TRBV6-5 joined to TRBJ2-7; a tentative D call is TRBD2 (6 bases match). The CDR3 reads CASSYTGGDSEQYF. The DNA sequence reads TGTGCCAGCAGTTACACTGGCGGGGACTCCGAGCAGTACTTC.